This T cell receptor (beta chain) was recovered during a study of T-cell reconstitution after alpha-beta-depleted transplantation in children. CDR3 length: 14 amino acids. V lost 3 bases and J 3 bases, leaving 12 bases between the germline ends. From germline, CDR1 is SGHVS and CDR2 FQNEAQ. Whole-study results and caveats: From newly produced T cells came most of the T-cell counts and diversity one year after transplant. Surviving thymic progenitors and recipient T cells were the source of high TCRbeta diversity at day 60 in some patients. The study reportedly traced alpha-beta T cells about two months after transplant to several hundred expanded graft clones.

Using unique molecular identifiers, the investigators prepared the TCRbeta library. TCRdb ran MiXCR on the PCR reads and lists one entry per CDR3 protein. This table has 200,000 to 250,000 distinct CDR3 sequences, roughly 8.2% appearing once. This clonotype has ten or more counts. Its specificity is unknown. This material consisted of PBMCs, mostly from graft donor cells, taken 180 days after TCRalphabeta/CD19-depleted stem cell transplant. The chain is built from TRBV7-8 and TRBJ2-7, with D tentatively TRBD2 (6 bases). The receptor comes from a male patient under 18 who had a stem cell transplant for acute lymphoblastic leukemia, so the T cells may come from the graft donor. The CDR3 protein is CASSFGGEFYEQYF. As DNA, the CDR3 is TGTGCCAGCAGCTTCGGGGGAGAGTTCTACGAGCAGTACTTC.